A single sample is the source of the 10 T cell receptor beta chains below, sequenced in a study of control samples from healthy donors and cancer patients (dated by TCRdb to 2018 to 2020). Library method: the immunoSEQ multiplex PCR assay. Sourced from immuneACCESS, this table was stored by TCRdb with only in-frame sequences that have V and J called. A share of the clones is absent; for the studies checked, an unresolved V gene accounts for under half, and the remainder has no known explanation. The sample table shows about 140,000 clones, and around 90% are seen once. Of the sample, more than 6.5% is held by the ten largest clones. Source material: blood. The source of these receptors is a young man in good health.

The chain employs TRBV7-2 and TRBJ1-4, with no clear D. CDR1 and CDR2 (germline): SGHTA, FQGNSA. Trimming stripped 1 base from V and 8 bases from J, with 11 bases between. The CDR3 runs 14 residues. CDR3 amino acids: CASSLVRAAEKLFF. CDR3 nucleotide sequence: TGTGCCAGCAGCTTAGTTCGGGCGGCAGAAAAACTGTTTTTT.

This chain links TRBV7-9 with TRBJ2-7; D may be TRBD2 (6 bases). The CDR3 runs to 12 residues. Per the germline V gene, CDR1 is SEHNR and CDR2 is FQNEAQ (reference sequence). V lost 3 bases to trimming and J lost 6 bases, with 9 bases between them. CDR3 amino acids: CASSFREVEQYF. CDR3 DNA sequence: TGTGCCAGCAGCTTTAGGGAGGTCGAGCAGTACTTC.

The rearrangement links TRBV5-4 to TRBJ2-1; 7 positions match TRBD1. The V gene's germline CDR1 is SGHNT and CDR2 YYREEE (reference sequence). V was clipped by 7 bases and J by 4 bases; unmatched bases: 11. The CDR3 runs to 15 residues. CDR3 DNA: TGTGCCAGCTCGGATGGACAGGATAAGTACAATGAGCAGTTCTTC. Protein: CASSDGQDKYNEQFF.

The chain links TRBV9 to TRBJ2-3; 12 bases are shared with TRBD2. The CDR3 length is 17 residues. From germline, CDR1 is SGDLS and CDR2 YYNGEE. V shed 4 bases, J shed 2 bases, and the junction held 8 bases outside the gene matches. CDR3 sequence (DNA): TGTGCCAGCAGCACAGGACTAGCGGGGATTAACACAGATACGCAGTATTTT. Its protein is CASSTGLAGINTDTQYF.

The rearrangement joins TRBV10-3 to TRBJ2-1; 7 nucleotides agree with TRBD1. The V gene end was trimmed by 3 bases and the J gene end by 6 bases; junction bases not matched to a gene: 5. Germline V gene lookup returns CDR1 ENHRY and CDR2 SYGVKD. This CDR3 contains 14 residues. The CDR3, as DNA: TGTGCCATCAGTGACCCGGACAGGATCAATGAGCAGTTCTTC. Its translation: CAISDPDRINEQFF.

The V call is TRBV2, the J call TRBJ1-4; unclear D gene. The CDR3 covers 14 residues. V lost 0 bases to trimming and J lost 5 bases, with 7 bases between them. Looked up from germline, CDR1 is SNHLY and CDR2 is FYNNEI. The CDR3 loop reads CASSEAGRNEKLFF. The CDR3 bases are TGTGCCAGCAGTGAAGCGGGCCGAAATGAAAAACTGTTTTTT.

CDR3: CASSLAGDGLVYTEAFF. CDR3 sequence (DNA): TGCGCCAGCAGCTTGGCTGGGGACGGCCTCGTTTACACTGAAGCTTTCTTT. V and J are TRBV5-1 and TRBJ1-1; the D gene is possibly TRBD1 (5 bases). Trimming stripped 0 bases from V and 3 bases from J, with 18 bases between. The CDR3 loop spans 17 amino acids. Germline values: CDR1 SGHRS, CDR2 YFSETQ.

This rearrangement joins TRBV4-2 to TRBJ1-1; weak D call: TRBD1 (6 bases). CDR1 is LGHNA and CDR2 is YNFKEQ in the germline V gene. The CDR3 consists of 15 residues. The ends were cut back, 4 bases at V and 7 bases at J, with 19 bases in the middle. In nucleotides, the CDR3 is TGTGCCAGCAGCCCCTCTCGCGGGTGGGGGCATGAAGCTTTCTTT. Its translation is CASSPSRGWGHEAFF.

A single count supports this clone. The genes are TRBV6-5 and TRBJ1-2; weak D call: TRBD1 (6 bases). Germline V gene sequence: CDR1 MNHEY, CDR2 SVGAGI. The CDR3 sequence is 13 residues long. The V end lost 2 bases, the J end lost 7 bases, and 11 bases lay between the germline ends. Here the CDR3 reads CASSYPGDPGYTF. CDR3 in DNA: TGTGCCAGCAGTTACCCAGGGGACCCTGGCTACACCTTC.

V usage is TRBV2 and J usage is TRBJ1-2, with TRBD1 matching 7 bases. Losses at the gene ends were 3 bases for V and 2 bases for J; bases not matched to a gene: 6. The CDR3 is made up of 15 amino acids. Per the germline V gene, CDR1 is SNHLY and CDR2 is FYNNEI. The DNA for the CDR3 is TGTGCCAGCAGTGACCGGACAGGTCGAAACTATGGCTACACCTTC. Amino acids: CASSDRTGRNYGYTF.